This is a list of T cell receptor beta chains from one sample in a study of ipilimumab plus nivolumab after autologous stem cell transplantation. Some clones are missing from TCRdb's copy, which holds only in-frame ones; the method was immunoSEQ multiplex PCR. This sample carries 15,000 to 20,000 clones, 70% to 90% of them seen once, and the ten largest clones take roughly 23%. Sequences were derived from PBMCs, sampled in a trial of ipilimumab plus nivolumab as post-transplant consolidation. The receptors come from a male donor with diffuse large B-cell lymphoma. The CDR3 runs from the conserved cysteine through the conserved F or W. The D gene is left open where the match is weak. Rows may omit the clone size; those that give it use once, few, many or a size class.

d_call	clone_size	v_call	j_call	cdr3_aa	cdr3_nt
TRBD2	.	TRBV7-9	TRBJ2-3	CASSSRLAGGKFRTDTQYF	TGTGCCAGCAGCTCGAGACTAGCGGGGGGAAAATTTCGCACAGATACGCAGTATTTT
.	.	TRBV6-4	TRBJ1-1	CARPSLPTEAFF	TGTGCCAGGCCATCTTTACCCACTGAAGCTTTCTTT
.	.	TRBV28	TRBJ2-1	CASSFPGNNEQFF	TGTGCCAGCAGTTTCCCTGGGAACAATGAGCAGTTCTTC
.	.	TRBV7-8	TRBJ2-2	CASSLAAGGGFTGELFF	TGTGCCAGCAGCTTAGCAGCAGGGGGAGGTTTCACCGGGGAGCTGTTTTTT
TRBD2	.	TRBV10-1	TRBJ2-1	CACKAGDPASLTYNEQFF	TGCGCCTGCAAAGCGGGGGACCCCGCCTCCTTAACATACAATGAGCAGTTCTTC
TRBD1	medium-sized	TRBV5-5	TRBJ1-2	CASSVDRAGMDYGYTF	TGTGCCAGCAGCGTAGACAGGGCGGGGATGGACTATGGCTACACCTTC
.	.	TRBV18	TRBJ1-5	CASSLNRAINQPQHF	TGTGCCAGCTCACTCAACCGGGCCATCAATCAGCCCCAGCATTTT
TRBD1	.	TRBV28	TRBJ1-4	CASSLVKGALSNEKLFF	TGTGCCAGCAGCCTTGTAAAGGGGGCTTTATCTAATGAAAAACTGTTTTTT
.	.	TRBV2	TRBJ1-5	CASSPRGGSNQPQHF	TGTGCCAGCAGCCCCCGCGGGGGAAGCAATCAGCCCCAGCATTTT
TRBD2	.	TRBV7-9	TRBJ2-3	CASIGRWTDTQYF	TGTGCCAGCATCGGGAGGTGGACAGATACGCAGTATTTT
.	few	TRBV19	TRBJ2-2	CASTPWGDMANTGELFF	TGTGCCAGTACCCCCTGGGGGGACATGGCGAACACCGGGGAGCTGTTTTTT
.	.	TRBV6-5	TRBJ2-1	CASSYAAGASYNEQFF	TGTGCCAGCAGTTACGCGGCAGGGGCCTCCTACAATGAGCAGTTCTTC
.	.	TRBV7-6	TRBJ1-2	CASSLSGSYGYTF	TGTGCCAGCAGCTTATCAGGGAGCTATGGCTACACCTTC
.	.	TRBV27	TRBJ2-1	CATRGAYGTYNEQFF	TGTGCCACCCGCGGGGCGTACGGGACCTACAATGAGCAGTTCTTC
TRBD2	once	TRBV5-1	TRBJ2-3	CASSPGGGGDTQYF	TGCGCCAGCAGCCCCGGCGGGGGAGGCGATACGCAGTATTTT
.	.	TRBV28	TRBJ1-6	CASRIGHGDSPLHF	TGTGCCAGCAGGATTGGACACGGAGATTCACCCCTCCACTTT
TRBD1	.	TRBV14	TRBJ2-3	CASSRTGRYDTQYF	TGTGCCAGCAGCAGGACAGGGCGGTATGATACGCAGTATTTT
TRBD2	.	TRBV7-2	TRBJ2-5	CASTYSGGLQETQYF	TGTGCCAGCACCTATAGCGGGGGCCTACAAGAGACCCAGTACTTC
TRBD2	.	TRBV4-1	TRBJ2-5	CASSPAERGETQYF	TGCGCCAGCAGCCCCGCAGAGCGGGGAGAGACCCAGTACTTC
.	few	TRBV5-1	TRBJ1-5	CASSTTAGNQPQHF	TGCGCCAGCAGCACAACAGCGGGCAATCAGCCCCAGCATTTT
TRBD1	.	TRBV11-3	TRBJ2-2	CASSRQGNTGELFF	TGTGCCAGCAGCCGACAGGGGAACACCGGGGAGCTGTTTTTT
TRBD2	.	TRBV2	TRBJ2-3	CASCWTSGGGRTDTQYF	TGTGCCAGCTGTTGGACTAGCGGGGGAGGGCGCACAGATACGCAGTATTTT
TRBD1	.	TRBV7-9	TRBJ1-5	CASSLQGTGVAQPQHF	TGTGCCAGCAGCTTACAAGGGACAGGGGTCGCTCAGCCCCAGCATTTT
.	.	TRBV2	TRBJ2-3	CASSAEVTDTQYF	TGTGCCAGCAGTGCAGAAGTCACAGATACGCAGTATTTT
TRBD1	.	TRBV5-8	TRBJ2-1	CASSLYGDSRNEQFF	TGTGCCAGCAGCCTGTACGGGGACAGCAGAAATGAGCAGTTCTTC
TRBD1	once	TRBV6-4	TRBJ1-5	CASSAQGEQPQHF	TGTGCCAGCAGTGCCCAGGGGGAACAGCCCCAGCATTTT
TRBD1	.	TRBV9	TRBJ2-5	CASSGGTGFVKTQYF	TGTGCCAGCAGCGGAGGGACAGGGTTTGTAAAGACCCAGTACTTC
.	.	TRBV4-3	TRBJ2-5	CASSQDFVWETQYF	TGCGCCAGCAGCCAAGATTTTGTGTGGGAGACCCAGTACTTC
.	.	TRBV10-3	TRBJ1-2	CASASEGFHYGYTF	TGTGCCAGCGCTTCTGAGGGTTTCCACTATGGCTACACCTTC
TRBD2	.	TRBV7-8	TRBJ2-1	CASSFGGGAKNEQFF	TGTGCCAGCAGCTTTGGCGGGGGGGCGAAGAATGAGCAGTTCTTC
.	.	TRBV4-3	TRBJ2-1	CASSQEPGNEQFF	TGCGCCAGCAGCCAAGAACCGGGGAATGAGCAGTTCTTC
TRBD1	once	TRBV11-2	TRBJ2-3	CASSLRQGGDTQYF	TGTGCCAGCAGCTTAAGACAGGGTGGAGATACGCAGTATTTT
.	.	TRBV7-2	TRBJ1-2	CASSLVIGNYGYTF	TGTGCCAGCAGCTTAGTAATCGGGAACTATGGCTACACCTTC
.	once	TRBV6-5	TRBJ1-1	CASSYGFMNTEAFF	TGTGCCAGCAGTTACGGGTTCATGAACACTGAAGCTTTCTTT
TRBD1	.	TRBV7-2	TRBJ2-5	CASSARGPFQETQYF	TGTGCCAGCAGCGCCAGGGGGCCCTTCCAAGAGACCCAGTACTTC
.	.	TRBV6-1	TRBJ2-1	CASSDKMTPKEFF	TGTGCCAGCAGTGACAAGATGACCCCCAAGGAGTTCTTC
TRBD1	.	TRBV6-1	TRBJ1-5	CASSDQPTGGQPQHF	TGTGCCAGCAGTGATCAACCTACAGGGGGCCAGCCCCAGCATTTT
.	.	TRBV7-8	TRBJ2-2	CASSLGGATGELFF	TGTGCCAGCAGCTTAGGGGGCGCAACCGGGGAGCTGTTTTTT
.	.	TRBV2	TRBJ2-2	CASIGLGRGQILDTGELFF	TGTGCCAGCATCGGTCTTGGCAGGGGCCAAATCCTGGACACCGGGGAGCTGTTTTTT
.	.	TRBV9	TRBJ1-1	CASSSSGLNTEAFF	TGTGCCAGCAGCTCGTCGGGCCTGAACACTGAAGCTTTCTTT
.	.	TRBV4-3	TRBJ2-7	CASSPGGGVWEQYF	TGCGCCAGCAGCCCAGGAGGGGGGGTCTGGGAGCAGTACTTC
.	.	TRBV19	TRBJ2-2	CASSSGALRTQGGPGELFF	TGTGCCAGTAGTTCAGGGGCTTTAAGGACCCAGGGGGGGCCCGGGGAGCTGTTTTTT
.	few	TRBV5-4	TRBJ1-3	CASSHRNTIYF	TGTGCCAGCAGCCACCGAAACACCATATATTTT
TRBD2	medium-sized	TRBV28	TRBJ2-7	CASSLFRAGGPYEQYF	TGTGCCAGCAGTTTGTTTAGGGCGGGGGGCCCCTACGAGCAGTACTTC
.	.	TRBV7-3	TRBJ1-1	CASSLFGGFGRNTEAFF	TGTGCCAGCAGCTTATTCGGGGGGTTCGGTAGGAACACTGAAGCTTTCTTT
.	medium-sized	TRBV9	TRBJ1-2	CASSVREGVSLVYGYTF	TGTGCCAGCAGCGTAAGGGAAGGAGTGAGCCTAGTCTATGGCTACACCTTC
.	.	TRBV7-3	TRBJ1-1	CASRPGARNTEAFF	TGTGCCAGCAGGCCAGGGGCCCGGAACACTGAAGCTTTCTTT
.	once	TRBV9	TRBJ2-5	CASSPEGGGGGQETQYF	TGTGCCAGCAGCCCCGAGGGGGGCGGGGGCGGGCAAGAGACCCAGTACTTC
.	once	TRBV5-1	TRBJ1-2	CASSLLGDYGYTF	TGCGCCAGCAGCTTGTTAGGGGACTATGGCTACACCTTC
TRBD1	.	TRBV11-2	TRBJ1-1	CASSPRQGADAFF	TGTGCCAGCAGCCCCAGACAGGGGGCTGACGCTTTCTTT
.	.	TRBV7-2	TRBJ1-1	CASSFTRPLGAEAFF	TGTGCCAGCAGTTTTACCCGCCCTCTCGGAGCGGAAGCTTTCTTT
.	once	TRBV5-1	TRBJ2-6	CASSLGGAGANVLTF	TGCGCCAGCAGCTTGGGAGGGGCTGGGGCCAACGTCCTGACTTTC
TRBD2	.	TRBV19	TRBJ2-1	CASSTGTNRNNEQFF	TGTGCCAGTAGTACTGGGACTAATCGAAACAATGAGCAGTTCTTC
.	.	TRBV19	TRBJ1-1	CASSRVTEAFF	TGTGCCAGTAGTCGGGTCACTGAAGCTTTCTTT